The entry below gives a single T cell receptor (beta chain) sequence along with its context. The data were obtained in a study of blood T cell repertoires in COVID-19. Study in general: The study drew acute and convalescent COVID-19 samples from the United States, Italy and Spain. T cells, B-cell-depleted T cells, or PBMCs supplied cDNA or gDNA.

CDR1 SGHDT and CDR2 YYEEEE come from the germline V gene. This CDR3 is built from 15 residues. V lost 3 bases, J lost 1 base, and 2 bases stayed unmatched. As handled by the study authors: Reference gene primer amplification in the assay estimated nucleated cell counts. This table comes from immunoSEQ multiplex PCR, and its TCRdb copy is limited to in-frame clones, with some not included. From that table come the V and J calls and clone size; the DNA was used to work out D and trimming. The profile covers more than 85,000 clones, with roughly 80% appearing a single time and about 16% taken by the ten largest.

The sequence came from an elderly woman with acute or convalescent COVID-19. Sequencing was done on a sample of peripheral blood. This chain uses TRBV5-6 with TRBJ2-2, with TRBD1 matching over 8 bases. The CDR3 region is CASSSGTGNTGELFF. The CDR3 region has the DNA TGTGCCAGCAGCTCCGGGACAGGGAACACCGGGGAGCTGTTTTTT.